What follows is one T cell receptor (beta chain) and its context. The antigen is undetermined. Other DNA variants within this sample encode the same CDR3. The germline V gene encodes CDR1 SGHTA and CDR2 FQGNSA. With V trimmed by 3 bases and J by 5 bases, 6 bases remained unmatched. The CDR3 spans 15 residues. This sample was included in a study of shared clonotypes between healthy human individuals. Whole-study context: There were three CD4 naive, three CD4 memory, two CD8 naive and one CD8 memory plates per donor. Study-wide points: Genetic and exposure-history diversity was limited by the few donors.

The protocol was immunoSEQ multiplex PCR, while the TCRdb copy is restricted to in-frame clones and leaves out a portion. The data show 2 million to 2.5 million clones, 90% to 97% seen once. Donors were healthy HIV-negative adults without recently reported acute infections or vaccinations. This receptor was taken from a man aged 18-30 years in good health. The chain recombines TRBV7-2 with TRBJ2-3, with 9 bases fitting TRBD2. Sequenced material: naive CD4+ T cells sorted from blood. The subset: CD45RA+ positively selected. The CDR3 loop reads CASSFVAGGQDTQYF. DNA for the CDR3: TGTGCCAGCAGCTTCGTGGCGGGGGGGCAAGATACGCAGTATTTT.